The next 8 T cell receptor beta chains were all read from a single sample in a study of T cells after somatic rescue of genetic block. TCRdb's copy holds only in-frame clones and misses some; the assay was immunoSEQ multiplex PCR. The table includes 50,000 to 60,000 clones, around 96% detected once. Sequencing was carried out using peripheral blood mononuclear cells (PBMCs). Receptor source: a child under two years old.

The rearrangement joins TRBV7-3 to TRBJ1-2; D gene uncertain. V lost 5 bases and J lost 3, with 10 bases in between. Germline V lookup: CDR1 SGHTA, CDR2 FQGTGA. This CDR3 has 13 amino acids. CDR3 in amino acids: CASSPGRDYGYTF. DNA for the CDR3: TGTGCCAGCAGCCCTGGACGGGACTATGGCTACACCTTC.

The CDR3: CASSLLGGPNNEQFF. The CDR3 DNA reads TGTGCCAGCAGTTTATTAGGGGGACCCAACAATGAGCAGTTCTTC. This rearrangement joins TRBV28 to TRBJ2-1, with a tentative D call TRBD1 (6 bases). The CDR3 consists of 15 residues. Germline CDR1 is MDHEN and CDR2 is SYDVKM. The V end lost 1 base, the J end lost 5 bases, and 12 bases lay between the germline ends. Filled out from reference TRBV28 and TRBJ2-1, the complete variable domain reads DVKVTQSSRYLVKRTGEKVFLECVQDMDHENMFWYRQDPGLGLRLIYFSYDVKMKEKGDIPEGYSVSREKKERFSLILESASTNQTSMYLCASSLLGGPNNEQFFGPGTRLTVL.

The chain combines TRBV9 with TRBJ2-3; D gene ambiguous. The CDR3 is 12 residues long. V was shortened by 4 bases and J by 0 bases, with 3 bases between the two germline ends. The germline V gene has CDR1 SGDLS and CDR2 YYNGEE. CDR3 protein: CASSPSTDTQYF. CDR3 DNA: TGTGCCAGCAGCCCTAGCACAGATACGCAGTATTTT.

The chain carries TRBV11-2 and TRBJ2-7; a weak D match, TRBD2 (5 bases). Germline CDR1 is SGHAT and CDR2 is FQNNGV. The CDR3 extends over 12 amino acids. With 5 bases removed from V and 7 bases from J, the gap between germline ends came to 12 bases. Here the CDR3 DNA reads TGTGCCAGCAGCCTTATAGAGGGAGAGCAGTACTTC. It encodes CASSLIEGEQYF.

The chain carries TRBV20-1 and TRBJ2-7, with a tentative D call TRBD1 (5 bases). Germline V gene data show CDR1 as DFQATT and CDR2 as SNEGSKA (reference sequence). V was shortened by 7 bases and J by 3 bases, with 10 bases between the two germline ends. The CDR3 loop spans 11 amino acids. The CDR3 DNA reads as TGCAGTGTGGGCAGGGACTACGAGCAGTACTTC. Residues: CSVGRDYEQYF.

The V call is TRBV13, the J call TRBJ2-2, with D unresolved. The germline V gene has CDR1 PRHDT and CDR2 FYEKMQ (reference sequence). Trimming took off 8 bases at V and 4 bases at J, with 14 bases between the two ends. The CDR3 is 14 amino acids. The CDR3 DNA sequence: TGTGCCAGCGCTTCAGGTGGCAGCACCGGGGAGCTGTTTTTT. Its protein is CASASGGSTGELFF.

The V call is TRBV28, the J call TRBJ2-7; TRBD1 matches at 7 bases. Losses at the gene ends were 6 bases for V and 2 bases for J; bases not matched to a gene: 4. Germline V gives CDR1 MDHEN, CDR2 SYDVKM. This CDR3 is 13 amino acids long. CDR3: CASRRQGAYEQYF. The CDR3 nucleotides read TGTGCCAGCAGGCGACAGGGCGCCTACGAGCAGTACTTC.

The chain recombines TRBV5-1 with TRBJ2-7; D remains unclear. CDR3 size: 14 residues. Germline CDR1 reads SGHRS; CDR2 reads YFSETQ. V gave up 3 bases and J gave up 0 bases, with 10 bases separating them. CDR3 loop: CASSWSISSYEQYF. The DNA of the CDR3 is TGCGCCAGCAGCTGGTCTATTAGCTCCTACGAGCAGTACTTC.